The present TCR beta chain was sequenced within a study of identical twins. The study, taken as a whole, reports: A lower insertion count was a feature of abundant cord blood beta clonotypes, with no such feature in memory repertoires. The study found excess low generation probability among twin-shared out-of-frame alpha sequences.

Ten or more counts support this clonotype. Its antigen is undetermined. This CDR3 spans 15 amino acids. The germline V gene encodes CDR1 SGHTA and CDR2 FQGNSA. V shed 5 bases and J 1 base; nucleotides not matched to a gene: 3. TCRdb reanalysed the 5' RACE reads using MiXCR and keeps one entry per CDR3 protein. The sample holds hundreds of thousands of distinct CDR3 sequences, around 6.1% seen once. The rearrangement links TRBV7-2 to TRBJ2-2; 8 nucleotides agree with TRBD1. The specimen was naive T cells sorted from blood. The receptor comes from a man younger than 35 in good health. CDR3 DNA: TGTGCCAGCAGCATCGGACAGGGGAACACCGGGGAGCTGTTTTTT. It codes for CASSIGQGNTGELFF.